A single sample is the source of the 6 T cell receptor beta chains below, sequenced in a study of T cells after yellow fever vaccination. Via MiXCR, TCRdb re-called the 5' RACE reads, giving one row per CDR3 protein. The sample consists of 200,000 to 250,000 distinct CDR3 sequences, 3% to 4% of them appearing once. Sequences were derived from CD4+ T cells sorted from PBMCs, sampled 10 days after the yellow fever booster vaccination. These receptors all come from a man aged 18 to 29 who received the YFV17D yellow fever vaccine.

This clonotype was detected only a few times. This chain links TRBV3-1 with TRBJ2-5, with 12 bases that match TRBD2. This CDR3 region has 20 residues. J gave up 0 bases and V 4 bases, and 15 bases lay outside the gene matches. CDR1 and CDR2 (germline): LGHDT, YNNKEL (reference sequence). The CDR3 DNA reads TGTGCCAGCAGCCCTTGGACAGGGCTAAGACTAGCGGGGGACCAAGAGACCCAGTACTTC. This translates into CASSPWTGLRLAGDQETQYF.

The rearrangement uses TRBV5-1 and TRBJ1-1, with no clear D. The germline V gene encodes CDR1 SGHRS and CDR2 YFSETQ. CDR3 length equals 13 residues. Trimming pared 1 base from V and 0 bases from J, leaving 4 bases between. CDR3 amino acids: CASSLFLNTEAFF. As DNA, the CDR3 is TGCGCCAGCAGCTTGTTTCTGAACACTGAAGCTTTCTTT. The full variable domain, with the rest looked up from reference TRBV5-1 and TRBJ1-1, is KAGVTQTPRYLIKTRGQQVTLSCSPISGHRSVSWYQQTPGQGLQFLFEYFSETQRNKGNFPGRFSGRQFSNSRSEMNVSTLELGDSALYLCASSLFLNTEAFFGQGTRLTVV.

This clonotype has a count of ten or more. The chain joins TRBV7-9 to TRBJ2-1; D is possibly TRBD1 or TRBD2 (5 bases each). The CDR3 contains 13 residues. The germline V gene has CDR1 SEHNR and CDR2 FQNEAQ (reference sequence). V lost 5 bases to trimming and J lost 14 bases, with 19 bases between them. The DNA for the CDR3 is TGTGCCAGCAGCAAATCCGGGACCGTGTATAAGTTCTTC. This gives the protein CASSKSGTVYKFF.

This clonotype was observed a few times. The chain combines TRBV5-1 with TRBJ2-1, with D uncertain. Germline assignment: CDR1 SGHRS and CDR2 YFSETQ. The CDR3 spans 12 residues. The V and J ends lost 3 bases and 9 bases respectively, with 10 bases between them. This CDR3 reads CASSWFSGEQFF. CDR3 sequence (DNA): TGCGCCAGCAGCTGGTTTTCGGGTGAGCAGTTCTTC.

This clonotype came up many times. The genes are TRBV20-1 and TRBJ2-7; TRBD2 agrees at 8 bases. There are 15 residues in the CDR3. Germline-derived CDR1 and CDR2 are DFQATT and SNEGSKA (reference sequence). Unmatched junction bases numbered 8, after V lost 1 base and J lost 3 bases. The chain's CDR3 is CSARALSGGNYEQYV. The CDR3 region has the DNA TGCAGTGCTAGAGCCTTAAGCGGGGGAAACTACGAGCAGTACGTC.

This clonotype was picked up many times. The chain employs TRBV9 and TRBJ2-3; D could derive from TRBD1 or TRBD2 (6 bases each). This CDR3 is 16 amino acids long. Trimming took off 0 bases at V and 2 bases at J, with 13 bases between the two ends. Germline V gives CDR1 SGDLS, CDR2 YYNGEE. DNA of the CDR3: TGTGCCAGCAGCGTAGGGGCAGGGGACTTCACAGATACGCAGTATTTT. This translates into CASSVGAGDFTDTQYF.